This TCR beta chain was sequenced during a study of post-analysis software for immune sequencing data. Findings and caveats of the study: Patients carried several TRBV segments more frequently than controls did, and TRBV5-6, TRBV5-1 and TRBV20-1 were among them. Comparison with controls showed significantly lower normalized Chao1 diversity in multiple sclerosis patients.

Every TCR beta cDNA library bore unique molecular identifiers. T cells numbering about 0.85 to 11 million yielded cDNA molecules that totaled about 500,000. MiXCR was run by TCRdb on the PCR reads, yielding one entry per CDR3 protein. The sample contains almost 700,000 distinct CDR3 sequences, approximately 60% of which appear only once. With respect to this clonotype: Its antigen is as yet unknown.

CDR3 length: 13 amino acids. CDR1 is SQVTM and CDR2 is ANQGSEA in the germline V gene. Trimming took off 5 bases at V and 1 base at J, with 11 bases between the two ends. Sequencing was carried out using blood. This chain links TRBV29-1 with TRBJ1-1; D is unclear. This clonotype originated in a girl between 2 and 10 years old with multiple sclerosis. The CDR3 nucleotides read TGCAGCGTTCCTGGCAGGACGAACACTGAAGCTTTCTTT. It translates to CSVPGRTNTEAFF.